This T cell receptor beta chain was obtained from a study of blood T cell repertoires in COVID-19. Study context: T cells, B-cell-depleted T cells, or PBMCs provided the cDNA or gDNA that served as material.

The germline gives CDR1 MGHDK, CDR2 SYGVNS. The V end lost 0 bases, the J end lost 6 bases, and 11 bases lay between the germline ends. The CDR3 is 15 amino acids. Sequencing was performed with immunoSEQ multiplex PCR; in TCRdb, only in-frame clones are kept and a portion is missing. Counted here are some 190,000 clones, about four fifths occurring once; the ten biggest clones make up 3% to 3.5%. V is TRBV25-1 and J is TRBJ2-2; no clear D gene. The receptor comes from a woman in her thirties who had been exposed to COVID-19. Sequenced: PBMCs or T cells enriched from blood (not recorded which). CDR3 bases: TGTGCCAGCAGTGAATATAGAAATAGCCCCGGGGAGCTGTTTTTT. Translation gives CASSEYRNSPGELFF. Supplemented by reference TRBV25-1 and TRBJ2-2, the full variable domain reads EADIYQTPRYLVIGTGKKITLECSQTMGHDKMYWYQQDPGMELHLIHYSYGVNSTEKGDLSSESTVSRIRTEHFPLTLESARPSHTSQYLCASSEYRNSPGELFFGEGSRLTVL.